The rows below give T cell receptor beta chains drawn from one sample of a study of blood T cell repertoires in COVID-19. Libraries were prepared by immunoSEQ multiplex PCR; TCRdb keeps only in-frame clonotypes and omits some of them. The sample has 300,000 to 500,000 clones, roughly 90% seen once. Sequencing used PBMCs or T cells enriched from blood (not recorded which). The receptors stem from a woman aged 35 to 49 with acute COVID-19. Both conserved end residues are trimmed from each CDR3.

TRBV2	TRBJ1-6	ASRPGQVYSPLH
TRBV27	TRBJ1-1	ASTQIKTEAF
TRBV24-1	TRBJ1-2	ATSDLGQGGGYT
TRBV2	TRBJ2-3	ASSDPRTSGASTDTQY
TRBV5-4	TRBJ2-3	ASSPSANTDTQY
TRBV2	TRBJ2-5	ASSDKASGPQETQY
TRBV6-5	TRBJ1-6	ATYRMSSYNSPLH
TRBV9	TRBJ2-5	ASSVGSGGPVGTQY
TRBV11-2	TRBJ2-1	ASSFQTGTGVSYEQF
TRBV6-5	TRBJ1-2	ASIGSWGQIYGYT
TRBV6-5	TRBJ1-3	ASSPGSSGNTIY
TRBV2	TRBJ1-6	ASWALSSYNSPLH
TRBV7-9	TRBJ2-6	ASRRDRGVSGANVLT
TRBV5-1	TRBJ1-2	ASSFTGGDYGYT
TRBV6-5	TRBJ1-1	ASAPGDKTSKAF